A single sample is the source of the 11 T cell receptor beta chains below, sequenced in a study of Ad26.COV2.S vaccination and SARS-CoV-2 variants. Described treatment: some 20 received Ad26.COV2.S at low or high dose, single or two shots; five or six received placebo; per-sample allocation not given. Collection of samples fell on day 63 after the first vaccine or placebo injection. TCRdb's table, derived via immunoSEQ multiplex PCR, lists solely in-frame clones and lacks some. The table has 300,000 to 400,000 clones, 80% to 90% seen once. The sample in question was peripheral blood, obtained in a trial of Ad26.COV2.S vaccine versus placebo. These receptors came from a person between 18 and 65 years old who received the Ad26.COV2.S COVID-19 vaccine or a placebo.

This clone was counted a single time. The V gene is TRBV6-5, the J gene TRBJ2-3, with D perhaps TRBD1 or TRBD2 (6 bases each). There are 15 residues in the CDR3. Trimming took 0 bases from V and 9 from J, leaving 16 bases between them. Germline loops: CDR1 MNHEY, CDR2 SVGAGI. CDR3 residues: CASSYSIRGARTQYF. In DNA form, the CDR3 reads TGTGCCAGCAGTTACTCGATAAGGGGGGCGAGGACGCAGTATTTT.

CDR3 coding DNA: TGTGCCAGCAGCTTGGGGCAGGGGAGCTCCTACGAGCAGTACTTC. Translated: CASSLGQGSSYEQYF. The chain links TRBV5-5 to TRBJ2-7; maybe TRBD1 (6 bases). CDR3 length: 15 amino acids. The germline gives CDR1 SGHKS, CDR2 YYEKEE (reference sequence). Trimming shortened V by 0 bases and J by 0 bases, and 10 bases separated the two germline ends.

In DNA form, the CDR3 reads TGTGCCAGCAGTGAAAGTAGCGGGGCGGAAGGGACCCAGTACTTC. Translating gives CASSESSGAEGTQYF. The gene calls are TRBV6-1 and TRBJ2-5, with 8 bases that match TRBD2. This CDR3 region has 15 residues. The trim removed 2 bases at V and 7 bases at J, leaving 9 bases unmatched. Germline assignment: CDR1 MNHNS and CDR2 SASEGT.

In its sample, this clone was seen once. The chain is built from TRBV5-1 and TRBJ2-2, with TRBD2 matching 9 bases. This CDR3 comprises 16 residues. The V segment lost 4 bases and the J segment 2 bases; nucleotides outside the gene matches: 6. CDR1 is SGHRS and CDR2 is YFSETQ in the germline V gene. CDR3 region: CASSPRREGNTGELFF. In nucleotides, the CDR3 is TGCGCCAGCAGCCCCCGGCGGGAGGGTAACACCGGGGAGCTGTTTTTT.

The chain employs TRBV11-3 and TRBJ2-3; 10 bases are shared with TRBD2. The CDR3 has 14 residues. V lost 5 bases and J lost 7; bases outside the gene matches: 6. Per the germline V gene, CDR1 is SGHNT and CDR2 is YENEEA. CDR3 residues: CASSVSGGGNTQYF. In DNA form, the CDR3 reads TGTGCCAGCAGCGTGAGCGGGGGGGGGAATACGCAGTATTTT. Based on the CDR3 plus reference TRBV11-3 and TRBJ2-3, the full variable domain is EAGVVQSPRYKIIEKKQPVAFWCNPISGHNTLYWYLQNLGQGPELLIRYENEEAVDDSQLPKDRFSAERLKGVDSTLKIQPAELGDSAVYLCASSVSGGGNTQYFGPGTRLTVL.

J is TRBJ2-2 and V is TRBV6-1; D remains ambiguous. The CDR3 loop spans 16 amino acids. The germline V and J ends were trimmed by 1 base and 3 bases, with 12 bases remaining between them. Germline V lookup: CDR1 MNHNS, CDR2 SASEGT. The CDR3 region has the DNA TGTGCCAGCAGTGAAGGGACGAAGCCGGACACCGGGGAGCTGTTTTTT. Its translation is CASSEGTKPDTGELFF.

This chain joins TRBV12-3 or TRBV12-4 and TRBJ1-2, with unresolved D. The CDR3 consists of 13 residues. Trimming pared 6 bases from V and 3 bases from J, leaving 11 bases between. The DNA for the CDR3 is TGTGCCAGCAGCATAGGTAGAGACTATGGCTACACCTTC. Translating gives CASSIGRDYGYTF.

The chain carries TRBV15 and TRBJ1-2; tentatively, D is TRBD1 (5 bases). Germline V gives CDR1 LNHNV, CDR2 YYDKDF (reference sequence). CDR3 size: 14 residues. V was clipped by 1 base and J by 5 bases, with 11 bases between them. In nucleotides, the CDR3 is TGTGCCACCAGCAGAGGAGGGGATGGGTATGGCTACACCTTC. This sequence encodes CATSRGGDGYGYTF.

This chain links TRBV4-2 with TRBJ1-1; D may be TRBD1 (6 bases). The CDR3 loop spans 15 amino acids. V was trimmed by 0 bases and J by 6 bases, leaving 14 bases between them. The V gene's germline CDR1 is LGHNA and CDR2 YNFKEQ. The CDR3 coding sequence is TGTGCCAGCAGCCAAGAACGGGGGCGCGTCTCTGAAGCTTTCTTT. As protein: CASSQERGRVSEAFF.

Concerning this clone itself: Other DNA sequences in the same sample also yield this CDR3. This chain joins TRBV12-3 or TRBV12-4 and TRBJ2-7; no firm D call. V lost 0 bases, J lost 3 bases, and 6 bases lay in between. This CDR3 is 13 amino acids long. The chain's CDR3 is CASSLASSYEQYF. CDR3 coding DNA: TGTGCCAGCAGTTTAGCGTCGAGCTACGAGCAGTACTTC.

This clone showed up just a few times. The rearrangement joins TRBV18 to TRBJ2-7; TRBD1 aligns across 7 bases. The CDR3 is 14 amino acids. Germline V gives CDR1 KGHSH, CDR2 LQKENI. V shed 2 bases and J 2 bases; nucleotides not matched to a gene: 3. CDR3 DNA sequence: TGTGCCAGCTCACCAGGACAGGTAACCTACGAGCAGTACTTC. It translates to CASSPGQVTYEQYF.